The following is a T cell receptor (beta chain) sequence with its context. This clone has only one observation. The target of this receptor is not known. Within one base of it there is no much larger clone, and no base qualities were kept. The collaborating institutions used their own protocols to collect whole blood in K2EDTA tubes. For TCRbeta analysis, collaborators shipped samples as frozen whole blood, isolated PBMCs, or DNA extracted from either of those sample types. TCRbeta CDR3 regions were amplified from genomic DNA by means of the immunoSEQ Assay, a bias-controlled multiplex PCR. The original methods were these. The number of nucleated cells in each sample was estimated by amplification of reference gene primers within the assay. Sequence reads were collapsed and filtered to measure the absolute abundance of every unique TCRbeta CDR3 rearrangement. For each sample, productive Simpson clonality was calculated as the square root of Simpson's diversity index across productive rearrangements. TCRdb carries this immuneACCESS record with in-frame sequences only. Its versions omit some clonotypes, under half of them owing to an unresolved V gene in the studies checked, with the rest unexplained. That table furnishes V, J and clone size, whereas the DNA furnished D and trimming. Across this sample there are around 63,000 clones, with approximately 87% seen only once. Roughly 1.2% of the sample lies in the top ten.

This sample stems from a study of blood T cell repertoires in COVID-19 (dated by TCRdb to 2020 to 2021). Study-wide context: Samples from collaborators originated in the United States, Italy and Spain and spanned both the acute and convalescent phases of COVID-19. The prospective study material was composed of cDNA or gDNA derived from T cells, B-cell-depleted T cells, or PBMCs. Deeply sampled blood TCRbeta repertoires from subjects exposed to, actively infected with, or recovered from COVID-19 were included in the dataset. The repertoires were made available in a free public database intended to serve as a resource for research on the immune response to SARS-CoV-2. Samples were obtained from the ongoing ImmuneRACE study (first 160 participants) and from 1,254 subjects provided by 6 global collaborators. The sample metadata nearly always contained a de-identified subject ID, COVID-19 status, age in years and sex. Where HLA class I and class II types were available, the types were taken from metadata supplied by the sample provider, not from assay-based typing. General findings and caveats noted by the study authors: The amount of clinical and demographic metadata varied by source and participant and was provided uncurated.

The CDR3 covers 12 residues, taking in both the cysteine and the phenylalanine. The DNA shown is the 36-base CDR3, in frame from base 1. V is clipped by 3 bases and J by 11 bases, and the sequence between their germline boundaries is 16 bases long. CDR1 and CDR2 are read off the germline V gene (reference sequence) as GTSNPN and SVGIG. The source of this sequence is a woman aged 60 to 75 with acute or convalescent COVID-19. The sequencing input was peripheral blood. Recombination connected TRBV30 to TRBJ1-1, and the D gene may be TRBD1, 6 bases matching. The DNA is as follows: TGTGCCTGGAGCCCGGGGGGCTCGATCGCTTTCTTT. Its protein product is CAWSPGGSIAFF.